This TCR beta chain is from a study of blood T cell repertoires in COVID-19. Study in general: Sources were T cells, B-cell-depleted T cells, or PBMCs; the material itself was cDNA or gDNA.

V lost 3 bases, J lost 5 bases, and 11 bases lay in between. The CDR3 consists of 14 residues. Germline V gene lookup returns CDR1 KGHSH and CDR2 LQKENI. In the source study's methods: Amplified reference gene primers provided the basis for estimating nucleated cell counts. TCRdb's table, derived via immunoSEQ multiplex PCR, lists solely in-frame clones and lacks some. Clone size and the V and J calls come from that table; the DNA yielded D and trimming. Here the sample spans about 270,000 clones, approximately 84% being singletons. This TCR was sampled from a human donor with COVID-19, enrolled during active disease. The donor label of this sample is uncertain. This sequence joins TRBV18 and TRBJ2-1; D may be TRBD2 (6 bases). What was sequenced was peripheral blood. The CDR3 loop is CASSPAGTDNEQFF. The CDR3 coding sequence is TGTGCCAGCTCACCGGCGGGGACGGACAATGAGCAGTTCTTC.